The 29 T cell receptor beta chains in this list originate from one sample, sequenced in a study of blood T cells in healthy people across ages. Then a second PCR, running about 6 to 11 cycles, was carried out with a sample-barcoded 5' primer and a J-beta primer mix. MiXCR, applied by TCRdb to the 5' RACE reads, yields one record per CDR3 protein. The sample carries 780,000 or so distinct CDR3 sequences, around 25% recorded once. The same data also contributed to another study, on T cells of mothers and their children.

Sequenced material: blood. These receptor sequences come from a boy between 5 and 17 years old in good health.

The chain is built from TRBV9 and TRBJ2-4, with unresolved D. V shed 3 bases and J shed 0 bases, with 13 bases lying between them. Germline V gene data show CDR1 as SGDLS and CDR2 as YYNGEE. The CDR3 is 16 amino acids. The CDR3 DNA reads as TGTGCCAGCAGCGCCTATGACGACTTAGCCAAAAACATTCAGTACTTC. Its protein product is CASSAYDDLAKNIQYF.

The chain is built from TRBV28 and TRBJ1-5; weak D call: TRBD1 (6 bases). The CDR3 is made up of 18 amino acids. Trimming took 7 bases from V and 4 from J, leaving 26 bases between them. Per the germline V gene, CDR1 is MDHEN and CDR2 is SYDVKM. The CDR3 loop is CASTPVFGGTLRNQPQHF. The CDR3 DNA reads TGTGCCAGCACCCCGGTGTTTGGGGGCACGCTCCGGAATCAGCCCCAGCATTTT.

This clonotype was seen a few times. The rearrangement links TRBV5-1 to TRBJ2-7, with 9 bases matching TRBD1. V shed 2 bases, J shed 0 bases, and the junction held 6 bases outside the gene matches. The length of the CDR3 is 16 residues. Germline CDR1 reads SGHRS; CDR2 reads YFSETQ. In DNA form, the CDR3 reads TGCGCCAGCAGCTTCGATGGGACAGGGAGCTCCTACGAGCAGTACTTC. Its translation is CASSFDGTGSSYEQYF.

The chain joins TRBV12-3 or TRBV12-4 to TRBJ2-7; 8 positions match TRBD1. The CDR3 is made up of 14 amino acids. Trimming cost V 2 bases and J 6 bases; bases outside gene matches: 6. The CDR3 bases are TGTGCCAGCAGTTTACGGGCAGGGGGCAGCGAGCAGTACTTC. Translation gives CASSLRAGGSEQYF.

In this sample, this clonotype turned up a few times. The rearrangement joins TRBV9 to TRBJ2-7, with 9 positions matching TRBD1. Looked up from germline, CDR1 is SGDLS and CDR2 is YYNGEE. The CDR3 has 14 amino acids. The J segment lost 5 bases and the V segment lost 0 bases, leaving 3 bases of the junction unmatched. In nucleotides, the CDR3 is TGTGCCAGCAGCGTAGCTCGGGACAGGGACGAGCAGTACTTC. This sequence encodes CASSVARDRDEQYF.

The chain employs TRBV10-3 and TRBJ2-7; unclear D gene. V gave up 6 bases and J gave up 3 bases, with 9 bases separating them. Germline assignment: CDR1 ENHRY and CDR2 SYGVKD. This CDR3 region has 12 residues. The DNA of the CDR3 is TGTGCCATCAGCTCCTGGGTCTACGAGCAGTACTTC. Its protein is CAISSWVYEQYF.

CDR3 in DNA: TGTGCCAGCAGCTTGGCAGGGGACAGGGGGACCTGTGGCTACACCTTC. Translating gives CASSLAGDRGTCGYTF. V usage is TRBV5-5 and J usage is TRBJ1-2; 11 nucleotides line up with TRBD1. J was trimmed by 7 bases and V by 0 bases; bases with no gene match: 8. The germline V gene has CDR1 SGHKS and CDR2 YYEKEE (reference sequence). The CDR3 is made up of 16 amino acids. Complete variable domain (other parts from reference TRBV5-5 and TRBJ1-2): DAGVTQSPTHLIKTRGQQVTLRCSPISGHKSVSWYQQVLGQGPQFIFQYYEKEERGRGNFPDRFSARQFPNYSSELNVNALLLGDSALYLCASSLAGDRGTCGYTFGSGTRLTVV.

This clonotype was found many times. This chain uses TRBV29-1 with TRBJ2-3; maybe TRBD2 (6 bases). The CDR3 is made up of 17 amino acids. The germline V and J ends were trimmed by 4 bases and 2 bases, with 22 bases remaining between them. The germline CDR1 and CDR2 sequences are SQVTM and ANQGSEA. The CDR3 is CSVVTWSGLEVTDTQYF. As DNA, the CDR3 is TGCAGCGTTGTAACCTGGTCGGGACTGGAAGTCACAGATACGCAGTATTTT.

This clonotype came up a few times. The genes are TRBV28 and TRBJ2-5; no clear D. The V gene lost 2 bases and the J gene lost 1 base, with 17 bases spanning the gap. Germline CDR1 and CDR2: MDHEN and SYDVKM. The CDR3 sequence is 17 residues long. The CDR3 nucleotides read TGTGCCAGCAGTTTACTGAGAGCAGGCGGTCTCCAAGAGACCCAGTACTTC. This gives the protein CASSLLRAGGLQETQYF.

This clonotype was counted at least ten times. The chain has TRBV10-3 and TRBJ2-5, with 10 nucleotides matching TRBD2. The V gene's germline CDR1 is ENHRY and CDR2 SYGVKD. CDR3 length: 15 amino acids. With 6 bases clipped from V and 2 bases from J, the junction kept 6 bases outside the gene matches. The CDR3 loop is CAIRPSGSEQETQYF. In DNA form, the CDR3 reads TGTGCCATCAGGCCTAGCGGGAGTGAACAAGAGACCCAGTACTTC.

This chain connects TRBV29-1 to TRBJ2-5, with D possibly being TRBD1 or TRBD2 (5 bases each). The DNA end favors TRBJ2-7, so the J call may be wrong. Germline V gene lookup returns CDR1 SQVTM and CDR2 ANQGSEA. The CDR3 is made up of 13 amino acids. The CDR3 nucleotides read TGCAGCGTTGGGCCTGACGGGGCCCACGAGCAGTACTTC. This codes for CSVGPDGAHEQYF.

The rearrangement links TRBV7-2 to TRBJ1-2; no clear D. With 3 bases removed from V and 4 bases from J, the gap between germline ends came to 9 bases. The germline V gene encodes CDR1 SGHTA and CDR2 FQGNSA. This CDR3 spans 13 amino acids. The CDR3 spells CASSFDAVYGYTF. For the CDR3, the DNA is TGTGCCAGCAGCTTCGACGCAGTCTATGGCTACACCTTC.

CDR3 residues: CASSVLLSGELFF. The CDR3 coding sequence is TGTGCCAGCAGTGTCTTACTAAGCGGGGAGCTGTTTTTT. The chain employs TRBV2 and TRBJ2-2; no firm D call. The CDR3 loop spans 13 amino acids. CDR1 is SNHLY and CDR2 is FYNNEI in the germline V gene. V was cut by 4 bases and J by 7 bases, with 10 bases left in between.

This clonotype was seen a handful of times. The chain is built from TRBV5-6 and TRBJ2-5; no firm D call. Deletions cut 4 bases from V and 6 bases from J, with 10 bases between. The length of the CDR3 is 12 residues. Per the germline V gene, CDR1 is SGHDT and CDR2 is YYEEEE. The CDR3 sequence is CASSKHKKTQYF. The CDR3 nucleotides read TGTGCCAGCAGCAAACACAAGAAGACCCAGTACTTC.

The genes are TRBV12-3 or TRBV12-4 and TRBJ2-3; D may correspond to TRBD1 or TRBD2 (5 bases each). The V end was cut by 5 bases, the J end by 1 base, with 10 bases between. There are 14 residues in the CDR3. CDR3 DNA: TGTGCCAGCAGTCAGTTGGGGGGCACAGATACGCAGTATTTT. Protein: CASSQLGGTDTQYF.

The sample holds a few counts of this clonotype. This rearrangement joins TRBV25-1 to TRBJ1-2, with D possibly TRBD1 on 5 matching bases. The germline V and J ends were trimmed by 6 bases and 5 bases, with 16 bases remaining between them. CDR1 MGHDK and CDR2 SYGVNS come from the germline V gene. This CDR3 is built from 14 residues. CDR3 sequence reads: CASSADILIYGYTF. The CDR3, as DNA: TGTGCCAGCAGCGCGGACATCCTAATTTATGGCTACACCTTC.

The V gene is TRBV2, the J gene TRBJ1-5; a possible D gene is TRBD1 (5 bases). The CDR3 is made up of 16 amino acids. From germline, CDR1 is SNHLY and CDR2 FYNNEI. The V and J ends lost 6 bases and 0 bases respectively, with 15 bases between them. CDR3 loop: CASRSEDTYSNQPQHF. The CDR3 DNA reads TGTGCCAGCAGATCGGAGGACACATATAGCAATCAGCCCCAGCATTTT.

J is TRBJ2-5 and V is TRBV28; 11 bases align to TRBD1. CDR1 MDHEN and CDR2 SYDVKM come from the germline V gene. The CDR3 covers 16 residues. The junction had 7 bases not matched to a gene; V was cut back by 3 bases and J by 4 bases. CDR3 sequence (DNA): TGTGCCAGCAGTTTTCTGGACAGGGGGCTGGGAGAGACCCAGTACTTC. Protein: CASSFLDRGLGETQYF.

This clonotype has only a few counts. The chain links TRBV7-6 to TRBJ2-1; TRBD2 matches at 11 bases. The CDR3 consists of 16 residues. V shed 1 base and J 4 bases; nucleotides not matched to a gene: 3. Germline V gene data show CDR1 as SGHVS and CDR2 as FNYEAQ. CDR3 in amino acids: CASSLDASGRYNEQFF. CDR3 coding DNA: TGTGCCAGCAGCTTAGACGCTAGCGGGAGGTACAATGAGCAGTTCTTC.

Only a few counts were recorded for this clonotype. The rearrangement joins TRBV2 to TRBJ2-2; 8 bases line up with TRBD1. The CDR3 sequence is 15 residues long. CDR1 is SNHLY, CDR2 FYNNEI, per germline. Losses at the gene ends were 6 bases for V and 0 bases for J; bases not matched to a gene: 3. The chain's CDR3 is CASRLTGANTGELFF. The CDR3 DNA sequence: TGTGCCAGCAGACTGACAGGGGCGAACACCGGGGAGCTGTTTTTT.

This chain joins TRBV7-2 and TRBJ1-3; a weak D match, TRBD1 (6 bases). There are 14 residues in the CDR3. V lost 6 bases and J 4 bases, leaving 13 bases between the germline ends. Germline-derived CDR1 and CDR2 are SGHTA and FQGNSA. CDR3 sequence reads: CASRQTGEGNTIYF. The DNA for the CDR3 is TGTGCCAGCAGGCAGACAGGAGAAGGAAACACCATATATTTT.

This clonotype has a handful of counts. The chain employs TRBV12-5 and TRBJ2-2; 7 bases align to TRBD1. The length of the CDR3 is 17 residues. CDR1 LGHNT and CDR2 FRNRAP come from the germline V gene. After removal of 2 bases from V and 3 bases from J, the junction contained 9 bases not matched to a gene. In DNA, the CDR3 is TGTGCTAGTGGTTTGTCAAAGGGGGCGGTGGACACCGGGGAGCTGTTTTTT. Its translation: CASGLSKGAVDTGELFF.

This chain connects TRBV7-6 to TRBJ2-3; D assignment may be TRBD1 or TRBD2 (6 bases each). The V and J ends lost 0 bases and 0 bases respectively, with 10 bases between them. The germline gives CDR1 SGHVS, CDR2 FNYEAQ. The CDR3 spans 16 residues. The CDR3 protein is CASSLADSGSTDTQYF. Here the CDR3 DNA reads TGTGCCAGCAGCTTAGCGGACAGCGGGAGCACAGATACGCAGTATTTT.

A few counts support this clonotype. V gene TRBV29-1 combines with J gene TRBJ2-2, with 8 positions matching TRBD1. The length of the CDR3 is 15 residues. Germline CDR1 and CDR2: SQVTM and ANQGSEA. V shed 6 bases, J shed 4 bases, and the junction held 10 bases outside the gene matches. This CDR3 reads CSVLMDRAGTGELFF. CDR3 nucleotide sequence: TGCAGCGTCCTGATGGACAGGGCGGGCACCGGGGAGCTGTTTTTT.

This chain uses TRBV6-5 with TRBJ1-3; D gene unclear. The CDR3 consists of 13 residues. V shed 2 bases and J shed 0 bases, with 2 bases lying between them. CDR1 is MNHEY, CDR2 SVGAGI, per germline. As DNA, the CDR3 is TGTGCCAGCAGTTACACCTCTGGAAACACCATATATTTT. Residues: CASSYTSGNTIYF.

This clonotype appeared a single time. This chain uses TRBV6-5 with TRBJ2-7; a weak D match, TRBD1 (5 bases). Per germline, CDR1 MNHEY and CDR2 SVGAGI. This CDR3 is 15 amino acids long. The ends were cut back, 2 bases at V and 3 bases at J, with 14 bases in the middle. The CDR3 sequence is CASSYEQVAVYEQYF. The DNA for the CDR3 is TGTGCCAGCAGTTACGAACAGGTTGCGGTCTACGAGCAGTACTTC.

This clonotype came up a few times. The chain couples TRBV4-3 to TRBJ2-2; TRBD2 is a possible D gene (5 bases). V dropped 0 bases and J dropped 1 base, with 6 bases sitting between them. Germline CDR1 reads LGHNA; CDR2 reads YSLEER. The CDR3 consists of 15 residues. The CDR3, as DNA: TGCGCCAGCAGCCAAGATCGGGGGAACACCGGGGAGCTGTTTTTT. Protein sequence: CASSQDRGNTGELFF.

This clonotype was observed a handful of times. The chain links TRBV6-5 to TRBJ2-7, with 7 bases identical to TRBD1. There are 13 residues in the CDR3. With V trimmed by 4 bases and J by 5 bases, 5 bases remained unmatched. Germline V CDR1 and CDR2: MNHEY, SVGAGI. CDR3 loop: CASSFYTGDEQYF. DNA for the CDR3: TGTGCCAGCAGTTTCTACACAGGGGACGAGCAGTACTTC.

The CDR3 region has the DNA TGTGCCAGCAGTTTATCGTGGGCTCTAAGCTCCTACGAGCAGTACTTC. Amino acids: CASSLSWALSSYEQYF. This rearrangement joins TRBV27 to TRBJ2-7; no clear D gene. CDR1 and CDR2 (germline): MNHEY, SMNVEV (reference sequence). This CDR3 region has 16 residues. Between the trimmed V and J ends, which lost 0 bases and 0 bases, there was a span of 12 bases.